This T cell receptor (beta chain) was identified in a study of T cell responses to AZD1222 COVID-19 vaccine (dated by TCRdb to 2020 to 2023). At the level of the whole study: TCR sequencing was performed for fewer than 250 trial participants, of whom 200 to 210 were given two doses of AZD1222 and around 25 were given two doses of MenACWY control vaccine. Enrollment into the trials was organized by age into subgroups of 18-55, 56-69 and 70-plus years, and those subgroups contained approximately 150, 30 and 60 TCR-sequenced participants, respectively.

The time point label, read with the paper, signifies: baseline before first vaccination. Samples from vaccinated people were obtained from the UK trials COV001 and COV002, which included a single-blind randomized controlled phase 2/3 trial of AZD1222 (ChAdOx1 nCoV-19) in healthy adults. Trial participant PBMC samples were collected at day 0 and day 28 after the second dose for TCRbeta chain sequencing. From its cysteine to its phenylalanine, the CDR3 spans 13 amino acids. Here the CDR3 DNA is all that survives: 39 bases in frame from base 1. The junction carries 11 bases between V and J, which are trimmed by 5 bases and 6 bases respectively. Based on the germline V gene, the CDR1 and CDR2 sequences are SGHRS and YFSETQ. Paper-wide results and their limitations: Epitopes outside the regions mutated in the B.1.351 and B.1.1.7 variants were reportedly recognized by nearly half of the unique spike-specific TCRs. CD4 TCRs associated with the vaccine covered the entire spike protein, and the dominant responses were in regions 160-218 and 743-854. Only a handful of AZD1222 recipients were SARS-CoV-2 seropositive at baseline, limiting conclusions about previously exposed vaccinees. After two AZD1222 doses, spike-specific TCR breadth and depth were significantly higher than at day 0 and than in MenACWY recipients. Most participants were white British and females outnumbered males, and the authors suggested that clonal diversity may have been underestimated. Because no day 14 peak-response samples were available, repertoires were characterized only after the peak T cell response. The 56-69-year group was small, and its depth increase did not reach significance, likely because of low power.

A word on this clone: Its antigen is not yet known.

The CDR3 regions of human TCRbeta chains were analyzed by immunosequencing. In the paper's pipeline: Repertoire TCRs were checked for matches against a reference library of SARS-CoV-2-specific TCRs that had been generated using the MIRA antigen-specificity platform. Breadth was defined as the fraction of unique TCRs that were SARS-CoV-2-associated. Depth was defined as the fraction of total T cells that were SARS-CoV-2-associated. Using the MIRA data, each spike-specific TCR was assigned both to the spike region to which the TCR was reactive and to a CD4 or CD8 class. Log10-transformed breadth and depth values were compared by one-way ANOVA with Sidak's multiple comparisons tests. What TCRdb holds here is the immuneACCESS table cut down to in-frame rearrangements. Part of the clones is not present; checked against another copy, under half of the missing clones reflect an unresolved V gene, and the others are unexplained. For V, J and clone size, that table is used; D and trimming come from the DNA. The record for this sample contains about 140,000 clones. 2% to 2.5% of the sample belongs to the ten largest clones.

The sample was peripheral blood. The receptor's source is an adult in good health. The sequence joins TRBV5-1 to TRBJ2-2, with the D gene not clear enough to name. The DNA sequence reads TGCGCCAGCAGTGGCGGATTGGCCGGGGAGCTGTTTTTT. Its protein is CASSGGLAGELFF.